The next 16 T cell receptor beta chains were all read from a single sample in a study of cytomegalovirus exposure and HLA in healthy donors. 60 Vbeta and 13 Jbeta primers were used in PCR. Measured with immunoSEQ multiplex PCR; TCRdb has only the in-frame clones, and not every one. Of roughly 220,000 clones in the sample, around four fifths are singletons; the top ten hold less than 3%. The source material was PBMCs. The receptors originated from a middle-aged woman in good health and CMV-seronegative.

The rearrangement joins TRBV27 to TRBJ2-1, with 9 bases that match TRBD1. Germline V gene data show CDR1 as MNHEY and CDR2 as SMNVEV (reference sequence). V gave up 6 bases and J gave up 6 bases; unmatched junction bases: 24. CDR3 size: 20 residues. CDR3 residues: CASSPSPLQGALWSSNEQFF. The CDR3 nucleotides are TGTGCCAGCAGCCCCTCTCCTTTACAGGGGGCGCTTTGGTCGAGCAATGAGCAGTTCTTC.

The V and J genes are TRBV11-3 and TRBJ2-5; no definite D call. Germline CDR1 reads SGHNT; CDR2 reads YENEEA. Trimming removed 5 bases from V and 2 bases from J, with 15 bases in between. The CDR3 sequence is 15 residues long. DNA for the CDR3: TGTGCCAGCAGCCTTGGAGCCCTAAATCAAGAGACCCAGTACTTC. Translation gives CASSLGALNQETQYF.

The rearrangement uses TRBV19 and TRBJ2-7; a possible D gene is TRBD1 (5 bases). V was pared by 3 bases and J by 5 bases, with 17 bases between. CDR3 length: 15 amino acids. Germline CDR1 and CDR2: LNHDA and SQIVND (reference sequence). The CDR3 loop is CASSMIDAGNDEQYF. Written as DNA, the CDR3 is TGTGCCAGTAGTATGATTGATGCAGGGAACGACGAGCAGTACTTC. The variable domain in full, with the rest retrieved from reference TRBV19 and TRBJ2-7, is DGGITQSPKYLFRKEGQNVTLSCEQNLNHDAMYWYRQDPGQGLRLIYYSQIVNDFQKGDIAEGYSVSREKKESFPLTVTSAQKNPTAFYLCASSMIDAGNDEQYFGPGTRLTVT.

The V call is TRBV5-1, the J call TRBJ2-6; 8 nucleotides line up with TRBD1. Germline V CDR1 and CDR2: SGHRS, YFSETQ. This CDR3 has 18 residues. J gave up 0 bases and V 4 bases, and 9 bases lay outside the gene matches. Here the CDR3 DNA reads TGCGCCAGCAGCGTAGGGGACAGGTTGACCTCTGGGGCCAACGTCCTGACTTTC. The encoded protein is CASSVGDRLTSGANVLTF.

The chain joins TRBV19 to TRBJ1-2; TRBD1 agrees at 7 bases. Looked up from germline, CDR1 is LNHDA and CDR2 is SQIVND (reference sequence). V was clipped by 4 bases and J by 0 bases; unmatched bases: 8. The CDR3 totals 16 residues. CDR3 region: CASSRQTTGSNYGYTF. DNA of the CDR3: TGTGCCAGTAGTAGACAAACGACAGGGTCTAACTATGGCTACACCTTC.

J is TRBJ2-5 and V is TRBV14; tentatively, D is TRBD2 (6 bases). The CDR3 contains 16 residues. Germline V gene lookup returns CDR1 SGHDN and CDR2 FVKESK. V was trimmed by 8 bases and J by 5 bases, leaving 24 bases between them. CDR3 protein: CASAVGSGLLLETQYF. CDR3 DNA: TGTGCCAGCGCGGTTGGATCGGGACTGCTATTGGAGACCCAGTACTTC.

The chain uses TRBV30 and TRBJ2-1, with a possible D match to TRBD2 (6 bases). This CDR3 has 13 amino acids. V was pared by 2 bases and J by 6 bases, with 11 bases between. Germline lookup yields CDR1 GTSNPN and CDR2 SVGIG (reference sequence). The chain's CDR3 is CAWSLSGGNEQFF. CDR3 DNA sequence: TGTGCCTGGAGTCTGTCCGGGGGCAATGAGCAGTTCTTC.

Written as DNA, the CDR3 is TGTGCCAGCAGCAAAACAGGGGGACCTGAGACCCAGTACTTC. Translated, it gives CASSKTGGPETQYF. This rearrangement joins TRBV7-7 to TRBJ2-5; 8 bases are a match to TRBD1. The CDR3 contains 14 residues. The germline V gene has CDR1 SSHAT and CDR2 FNYEAQ (reference sequence). The trim removed 5 bases at V and 5 bases at J, leaving 7 bases unmatched. Complete variable domain (other parts from reference TRBV7-7 and TRBJ2-5): GAGVSQSPRYKVTKRGQDVTLRCDPISSHATLYWYQQALGQGPEFLTYFNYEAQPDKSGLPSDRFSAERPEGSISTLTIQRTEQRDSAMYRCASSKTGGPETQYFGPGTRLLVL.

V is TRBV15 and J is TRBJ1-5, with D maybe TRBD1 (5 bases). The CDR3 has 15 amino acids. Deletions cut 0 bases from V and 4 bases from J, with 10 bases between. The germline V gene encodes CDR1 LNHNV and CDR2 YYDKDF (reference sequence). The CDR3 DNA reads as TGTGCCACCAGCAGAGAACGGCAGGGAAATCAGCCCCAGCATTTT. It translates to CATSRERQGNQPQHF.

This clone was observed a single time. In nucleotides, the CDR3 is TGTGCCAGCAGCTCACAGGGACTAGCGGGACTTAGCACAGATACGCAGTATTTT. Its protein is CASSSQGLAGLSTDTQYF. V and J are TRBV7-2 and TRBJ2-3; 13 bases align to TRBD2. The germline V gene has CDR1 SGHTA and CDR2 FQGNSA. V lost 4 bases and J lost 0; bases outside the gene matches: 7. CDR3 length: 18 residues.

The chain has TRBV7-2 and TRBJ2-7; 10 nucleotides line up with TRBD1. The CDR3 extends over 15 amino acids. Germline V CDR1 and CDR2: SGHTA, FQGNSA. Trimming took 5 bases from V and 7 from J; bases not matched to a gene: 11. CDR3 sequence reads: CASSPGTGVAGEQYF. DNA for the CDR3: TGTGCCAGCAGCCCCGGGACAGGGGTCGCGGGGGAGCAGTACTTC.

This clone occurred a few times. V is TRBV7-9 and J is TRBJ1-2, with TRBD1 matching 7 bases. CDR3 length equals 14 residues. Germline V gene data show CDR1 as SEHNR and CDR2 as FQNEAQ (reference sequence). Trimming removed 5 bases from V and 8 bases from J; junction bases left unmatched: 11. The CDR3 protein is CASSPRQGIRGYTF. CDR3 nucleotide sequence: TGTGCCAGCAGCCCTCGACAGGGAATTCGCGGCTACACCTTC.

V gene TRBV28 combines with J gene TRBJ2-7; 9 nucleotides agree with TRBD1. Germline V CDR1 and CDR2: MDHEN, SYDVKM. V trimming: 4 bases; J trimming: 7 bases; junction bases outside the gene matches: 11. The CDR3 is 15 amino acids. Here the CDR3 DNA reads TGTGCCAGCAGTTCGTCCGGGACAGGGTCTGGTGAGCAGTACTTC. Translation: CASSSSGTGSGEQYF.

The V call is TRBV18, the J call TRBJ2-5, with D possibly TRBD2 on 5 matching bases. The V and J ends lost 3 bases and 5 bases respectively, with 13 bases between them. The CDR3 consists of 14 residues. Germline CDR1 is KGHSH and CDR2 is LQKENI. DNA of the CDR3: TGTGCCAGCTCACCTAGAGGAGGTTTTGAGACCCAGTACTTC. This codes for CASSPRGGFETQYF. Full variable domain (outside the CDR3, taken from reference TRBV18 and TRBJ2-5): NAGVMQNPRHLVRRRGQEARLRCSPMKGHSHVYWYRQLPEEGLKFMVYLQKENIIDESGMPKERFSAEFPKEGPSILRIQQVVRGDSAAYFCASSPRGGFETQYFGPGTRLLVL.

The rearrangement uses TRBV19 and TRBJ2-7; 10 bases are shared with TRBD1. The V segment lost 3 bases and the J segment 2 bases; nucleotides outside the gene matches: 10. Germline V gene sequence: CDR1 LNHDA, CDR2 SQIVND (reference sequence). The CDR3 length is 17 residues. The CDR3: CASSIGTGTGAPYEQYF. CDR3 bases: TGTGCCAGTAGTATCGGAACCGGGACAGGGGCCCCCTACGAGCAGTACTTC.

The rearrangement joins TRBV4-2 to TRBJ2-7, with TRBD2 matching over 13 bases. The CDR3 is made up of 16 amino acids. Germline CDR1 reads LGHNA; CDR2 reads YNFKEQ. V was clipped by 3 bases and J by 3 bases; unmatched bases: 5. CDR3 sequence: CASSQPGTSGNYEQYF. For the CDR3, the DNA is TGTGCCAGCAGCCAGCCCGGGACTAGCGGGAACTACGAGCAGTACTTC.